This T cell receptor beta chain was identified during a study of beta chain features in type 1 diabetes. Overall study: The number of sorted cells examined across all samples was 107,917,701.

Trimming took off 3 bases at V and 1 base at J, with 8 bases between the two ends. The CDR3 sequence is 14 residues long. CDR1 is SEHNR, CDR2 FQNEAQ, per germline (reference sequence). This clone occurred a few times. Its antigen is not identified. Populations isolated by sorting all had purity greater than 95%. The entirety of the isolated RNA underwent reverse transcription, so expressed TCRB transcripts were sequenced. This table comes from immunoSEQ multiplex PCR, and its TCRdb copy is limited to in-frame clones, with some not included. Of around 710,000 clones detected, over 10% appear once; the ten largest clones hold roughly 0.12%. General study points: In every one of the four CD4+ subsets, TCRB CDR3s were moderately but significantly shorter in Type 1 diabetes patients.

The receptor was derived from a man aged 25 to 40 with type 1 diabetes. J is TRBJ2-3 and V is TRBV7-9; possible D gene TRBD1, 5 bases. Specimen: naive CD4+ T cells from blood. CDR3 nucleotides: TGTGCCAGCAGCTTCCAACAGGGCACAGATACGCAGTATTTT. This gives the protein CASSFQQGTDTQYF.